This TCR beta chain was recorded in a study of naive and memory T cell subsets. General study points: Findings for naive and memory subsets could not be checked against ground truth. Clonotypes are single alpha or beta chains, not paired receptors.

The beta constant-region primer was an equimolar mix of two oligonucleotides covering TRBC1 and TRBC2. The ligated cDNA underwent four PCR rounds using SP2 and nested alpha and beta constant-region primers. Ligation attached a single-stranded oligonucleotide with a 12-nucleotide UMI and the SP2 primer to the cDNA 3' end. TCRdb fed the UMI-ligation and nested PCR reads into MiXCR, producing one record per CDR3 protein. The sample includes about 120,000 distinct CDR3 sequences, just over 35% seen only once; the top ten take 0.8% to 1%. In the case of this clonotype: Its antigen is unknown.

Overnight CMV lysate stimulation of fresh PBMCs defined donor CMV status by CD4+ IFNgamma. CDR3 length equals 16 residues. Germline values: CDR1 MDHEN, CDR2 SYDVKM. Trimming at V came to 5 bases and at J to 1 base, leaving 4 bases not matched to a gene. The gene calls are TRBV28 and TRBJ2-1, with 11 bases lining up with TRBD2. Material: central memory CD4+ T cells from blood. This clonotype originated in a human donor in good health. The CDR3 nucleotides read TGTGCCAGCAGTACGTTAGCGGGAGGGTCCTACAATGAGCAGTTCTTC. It codes for CASSTLAGGSYNEQFF.